Shown below are 30 T cell receptor beta chains from a single sample sequenced in a study of Graves' ophthalmopathy and Graves' hyperthyroidism. RNA transcripts were the template, and TCR beta CDR3 regions were amplified from them. HTBI primers were employed in first-round RT-PCR, then a second-round multiplex PCR followed. TCRdb passed the multiplex PCR reads through MiXCR, listing each CDR3 protein once. The table lists hundreds of thousands of distinct CDR3 sequences, 22% of them singletons, with approximately 7.7% in the top ten. Sequences were obtained from peripheral blood. The receptor set was obtained from a woman between 18 and 30 years old with stable Graves' hyperthyroidism. Some clones in this sample may be carry-over from other donors' samples.

This clonotype was seen a few times. The chain joins TRBV28 to TRBJ1-5; D uncertain. The ends were cut back, 5 bases at V and 2 bases at J, with 13 bases in the middle. CDR1 MDHEN and CDR2 SYDVKM come from the germline V gene. The CDR3 contains 15 residues. In DNA, the CDR3 is TGTGCCAGCAGTCCCAGCTCAGGAGGCAATCAGCCCCAGCATTTT. Amino acids: CASSPSSGGNQPQHF.

This clonotype has a count of ten or more. The chain links TRBV6-5 to TRBJ2-5; D is possibly TRBD2 (5 bases). The germline V gene encodes CDR1 MNHEY and CDR2 SVGAGI. V was trimmed by 2 bases and J by 4 bases, leaving 8 bases between them. The CDR3 totals 13 residues. DNA for the CDR3: TGTGCCAGCAGTTACGGAGGACCAGAGACCCAGTACTTC. Translating it yields CASSYGGPETQYF.

The CDR3 reads CASSLPPGGGGSTGELFF. CDR3 sequence (DNA): TGTGCCAGCAGTTTACCACCTGGGGGCGGGGGGTCCACCGGGGAGCTGTTTTTT. This sequence joins TRBV12-3 or TRBV12-4 and TRBJ2-2, with 8 bases fitting TRBD2. J was trimmed by 4 bases and V by 2 bases; bases with no gene match: 12. This CDR3 region has 18 residues.

Ten or more counts support this clonotype. The rearrangement uses TRBV19 and TRBJ1-1, with D possibly TRBD1 on 5 matching bases. Trimming took 3 bases from V and 0 from J, leaving 17 bases between them. Germline assignment: CDR1 LNHDA and CDR2 SQIVND (reference sequence). The CDR3 has 17 residues. The CDR3 DNA sequence: TGTGCCAGTAGTATTCGGGTCTTAAGGGGTATGAACACTGAAGCTTTCTTT. Its translation is CASSIRVLRGMNTEAFF.

This clonotype has at least ten counts. The rearrangement uses TRBV20-1 and TRBJ1-1; the D is unclear. V was shortened by 6 bases and J by 2 bases, with 7 bases between the two germline ends. The CDR3 has 11 residues. CDR1 is DFQATT, CDR2 SNEGSKA, per germline (reference sequence). CDR3 residues: CSATQNTEAFF. CDR3 nucleotides: TGCAGTGCAACACAAAACACTGAAGCTTTCTTT.

This chain links TRBV2 with TRBJ2-2; 14 positions match TRBD2. This CDR3 is 17 amino acids long. J was trimmed by 1 base and V by 6 bases; bases with no gene match: 4. Per the germline V gene, CDR1 is SNHLY and CDR2 is FYNNEI. CDR3 residues: CASRPGTSGRNTGELFF. The CDR3 DNA reads TGTGCCAGCAGACCTGGGACTAGCGGGAGGAACACCGGGGAGCTGTTTTTT.

This clonotype was recorded at least ten times. This chain connects TRBV2 to TRBJ1-1; no reliable D call. Germline CDR1 is SNHLY and CDR2 is FYNNEI. The V end was cut by 7 bases, the J end by 5 bases, with 14 bases between. The CDR3 sequence is 13 residues long. The CDR3 nucleotides are TGTGCCAGCAACAGAATCACAGAGACTGAAGCTTTCTTT. Its protein product is CASNRITETEAFF.

At least ten counts were recorded for this clonotype. The chain couples TRBV7-9 to TRBJ2-7, with a tentative D call TRBD1 (5 bases). CDR1 SEHNR and CDR2 FQNEAQ come from the germline V gene (reference sequence). The CDR3 is 16 residues long. V was trimmed by 1 base and J by 5 bases, leaving 18 bases between them. The CDR3, as DNA: TGTGCCAGCAGCTTAGAAAGAGGCAGGGATGGAAACGAGCAGTACTTC. This encodes CASSLERGRDGNEQYF. The full variable domain, its missing parts supplied by reference TRBV7-9 and TRBJ2-7, is DTGVSQNPRHKITKRGQNVTFRCDPISEHNRLYWYRQTLGQGPEFLTYFQNEAQLEKSRLLSDRFSAERPKGSFSTLEIQRTEQGDSAMYLCASSLERGRDGNEQYFGPGTRLTVT.

This clonotype has a count of ten or more. The chain links TRBV2 to TRBJ2-6, with unresolved D. The V gene's germline CDR1 is SNHLY and CDR2 FYNNEI. This CDR3 region has 12 residues. The V end lost 11 bases, the J end lost 3 bases, and 8 bases lay between the germline ends. DNA for the CDR3: TGTGCCGCCAGCTTTGGGGCCAACGTCCTGACTTTC. It encodes CAASFGANVLTF. Complete variable domain (other parts from reference TRBV2 and TRBJ2-6): EPEVTQTPSHQVTQMGQEVILRCVPISNHLYFYWYRQILGQKVEFLVSFYNNEISEKSEIFDDQFSVERPDGSNFTLKIRSTKLEDSAMYFCAASFGANVLTFGAGSRLTVL.

This clonotype was observed many times. The chain uses TRBV7-9 and TRBJ2-7, with D possibly matching TRBD1 (5 bases). Deletions cut 8 bases from V and 2 bases from J, with 10 bases between. CDR1 is SEHNR and CDR2 is FQNEAQ in the germline V gene (reference sequence). This CDR3 is 12 amino acids long. The chain's CDR3 is CASLGAAYEQYF. In DNA form, the CDR3 reads TGTGCCAGCCTAGGGGCGGCCTACGAGCAGTACTTC.

This clonotype was found many times. The rearrangement links TRBV28 to TRBJ1-6; 9 nucleotides match TRBD1. V gave up 6 bases and J gave up 1 base; unmatched junction bases: 16. CDR1 and CDR2 (germline): MDHEN, SYDVKM. The CDR3 is 20 amino acids. CDR3 nucleotides: TGTGCCAGCAGCCACCCCCCCGGGACAGGGCGACCGTCCTATAATTCACCCCTCCACTTT. Amino acids: CASSHPPGTGRPSYNSPLHF.

The chain combines TRBV18 with TRBJ1-1; 8 bases map to TRBD1. Germline V CDR1 and CDR2: KGHSH, LQKENI. The CDR3 is 16 amino acids. V dropped 4 bases and J dropped 2; count of bases not matched to a gene: 9. The CDR3 sequence is CASSHDRGLANTEAFF. CDR3 in DNA: TGTGCCAGCTCACACGACAGGGGTCTGGCAAACACTGAAGCTTTCTTT.

The gene calls are TRBV6-1 and TRBJ1-2, with 7 bases identical to TRBD1. Trimming cost V 6 bases and J 3 bases; bases outside gene matches: 13. Germline V gene data show CDR1 as MNHNS and CDR2 as SASEGT. This CDR3 is built from 16 residues. In DNA, the CDR3 is TGTGCCAGCAGCTCCCTCGGAGGGGGCGATTACTATGGCTACACCTTC. It encodes CASSSLGGGDYYGYTF.

CDR3 amino acids: CASSPVQGRDYGYTF. The CDR3, as DNA: TGTGCCAGCAGCCCCGTCCAGGGCAGGGACTATGGCTACACCTTC. V gene TRBV7-2 combines with J gene TRBJ1-2; possibly TRBD1 for D (5 bases). Germline CDR1 reads SGHTA; CDR2 reads FQGNSA. The V and J ends lost 5 bases and 3 bases respectively, with 16 bases between them. The CDR3 runs to 15 residues.

This clonotype has a count of ten or more. This chain joins TRBV2 and TRBJ1-5; D gene unclear. The CDR3 extends over 14 amino acids. Germline-derived CDR1 and CDR2 are SNHLY and FYNNEI. The ends were cut back, 1 base at V and 1 base at J, with 5 bases in the middle. The CDR3 protein is CASSEESSNQPQHF. CDR3 DNA sequence: TGTGCCAGCAGTGAAGAATCCAGCAATCAGCCCCAGCATTTT.

The chain employs TRBV6-5 and TRBJ1-5; D gene unclear. Deletions cut 2 bases from V and 3 bases from J, with 5 bases between. Germline CDR1 and CDR2: MNHEY and SVGAGI. The CDR3 contains 13 residues. In DNA form, the CDR3 reads TGTGCCAGCAGTTACACTTTCAATCAGCCCCAGCATTTT. Its protein product is CASSYTFNQPQHF.

This clonotype has ten or more counts. V and J are TRBV6-1 and TRBJ2-3; tentative D call: TRBD1 (6 bases). The V and J ends lost 4 bases and 1 base respectively, with 12 bases between them. In germline, CDR1 is MNHNS, CDR2 SASEGT. There are 15 residues in the CDR3. The CDR3 spells CASSAVGAGTDTQYF. In DNA, the CDR3 is TGTGCCAGCAGTGCCGTGGGGGCCGGCACAGATACGCAGTATTTT.

The chain links TRBV12-3 or TRBV12-4 to TRBJ1-5; possibly TRBD1 for D (5 bases). Trimming cost V 0 bases and J 3 bases, with 9 bases left between them. The CDR3 extends over 15 amino acids. Here the CDR3 reads CASSLAGGANQPQHF. The CDR3 nucleotides are TGTGCCAGCAGTTTAGCAGGCGGGGCCAATCAGCCCCAGCATTTT.

This clonotype was seen many times. This sequence joins TRBV20-1 and TRBJ1-1; weak D call: TRBD1 (6 bases). Germline CDR1 and CDR2: DFQATT and SNEGSKA (reference sequence). Trimming took 2 bases from V and 2 from J, leaving 15 bases between them. This CDR3 spans 15 amino acids. CDR3 loop: CSARRWETGNTEAFF. The CDR3 bases are TGCAGTGCTAGACGTTGGGAGACAGGTAACACTGAAGCTTTCTTT.

This clonotype was seen at least ten times. The CDR3 loop is CASSEGVTYEQYF. The CDR3, as DNA: TGTGCCAGCAGCGAGGGGGTCACCTACGAGCAGTACTTC. This rearrangement joins TRBV13 to TRBJ2-7, with D possibly being TRBD1 (6 bases). In germline, CDR1 is PRHDT, CDR2 FYEKMQ (reference sequence). V was clipped by 5 bases and J by 2 bases, with 10 bases between them. This CDR3 is built from 13 residues.

The sample holds many counts of this clonotype. This chain uses TRBV7-9 with TRBJ1-1; tentative D call: TRBD1 (6 bases). V lost 5 bases and J 6 bases, leaving 13 bases between the germline ends. CDR1 and CDR2 (germline): SEHNR, FQNEAQ (reference sequence). The CDR3 is made up of 13 amino acids. CDR3 loop: CASSKMGAAEAFF. CDR3 coding DNA: TGTGCCAGCAGCAAAATGGGGGCGGCTGAAGCTTTCTTT.

This clonotype was picked up a small number of times. This sequence joins TRBV6-2 or TRBV6-3 and TRBJ2-4; TRBD2 matches 8 bases. Losses at the gene ends were 5 bases for V and 7 bases for J; bases not matched to a gene: 7. Germline V CDR1 and CDR2: MNHEY, SVGEGT. The CDR3 totals 14 residues. The CDR3 region has the DNA TGTGCCAGCAGTCCGGGGGGGACACCTAACATTCAGTACTTC. This translates into CASSPGGTPNIQYF.

Many counts were recorded for this clonotype. The genes are TRBV6-2 or TRBV6-3 and TRBJ2-2; 8 nucleotides match TRBD2. CDR1 and CDR2 from the germline V gene are MNHEY and SVGEGT. V lost 0 bases to trimming and J lost 0 bases; unmatched junction nucleotides: 6. The CDR3 loop spans 18 amino acids. The CDR3 is CASSYSPPGLANTGELFF. In DNA form, the CDR3 reads TGTGCCAGCAGTTACTCGCCTCCGGGACTAGCGAACACCGGGGAGCTGTTTTTT.

In this sample, this clonotype turned up many times. This chain joins TRBV5-1 and TRBJ1-1; D is unclear. From germline, CDR1 is SGHRS and CDR2 YFSETQ. The CDR3 covers 13 residues. V was clipped by 5 bases and J by 3 bases, with 11 bases between them. The CDR3: CASRYPGHTEAFF. The CDR3, as DNA: TGCGCCAGCAGGTATCCGGGCCACACTGAAGCTTTCTTT.

The sample holds many counts of this clonotype. The chain carries TRBV20-1 and TRBJ1-2; no firm D call. This CDR3 contains 11 residues. Germline CDR1 is DFQATT and CDR2 is SNEGSKA (reference sequence). V lost 5 bases and J 8 bases, leaving 12 bases between the germline ends. CDR3 sequence (DNA): TGCAGTGCTTCGTCCGGATGGGGCTACACCTTC. Amino acid sequence: CSASSGWGYTF.

The gene calls are TRBV2 and TRBJ1-1; maybe TRBD1 (5 bases). Trimming took 6 bases from V and 11 from J, leaving 10 bases between them. The V gene's germline CDR1 is SNHLY and CDR2 FYNNEI. This CDR3 has 10 residues. CDR3 bases: TGTGCCAGCAGAGCAGGGCGGGCTTTCTTT. This encodes CASRAGRAFF.

This clonotype was seen at least ten times. V gene TRBV13 combines with J gene TRBJ1-2; maybe TRBD1 (5 bases). The germline V and J ends were trimmed by 5 bases and 2 bases, with 12 bases remaining between them. The germline CDR1 and CDR2 sequences are PRHDT and FYEKMQ (reference sequence). There are 14 residues in the CDR3. DNA for the CDR3: TGTGCCAGCAGCACCTCGACAGAGAACTATGGCTACACCTTC. This gives the protein CASSTSTENYGYTF. The full variable domain, with the rest looked up from reference TRBV13 and TRBJ1-2, is AAGVIQSPRHLIKEKRETATLKCYPIPRHDTVYWYQQGPGQDPQFLISFYEKMQSDKGSIPDRFSAQQFSDYHSELNMSSLELGDSALYFCASSTSTENYGYTFGSGTRLTVV.

This clonotype was detected many times. The V call is TRBV7-2, the J call TRBJ2-5; D uncertain. Germline CDR1 is SGHTA and CDR2 is FQGNSA. The CDR3 is made up of 13 amino acids. The V end lost 0 bases, the J end lost 4 bases, and 6 bases lay between the germline ends. For the CDR3, the DNA is TGTGCCAGCAGCTTAGCCTTGCGAGAGACCCAGTACTTC. Its protein product is CASSLALRETQYF.

This clonotype was seen only a few times. The rearrangement joins TRBV30 to TRBJ1-5, with D perhaps TRBD1 (6 bases). Trimming took 3 bases from V and 8 from J, leaving 14 bases between them. This CDR3 has 13 amino acids. Looked up from germline, CDR1 is GTSNPN and CDR2 is SVGIG (reference sequence). The CDR3 is CAWSTITGKPQHF. The CDR3 coding sequence is TGTGCCTGGAGCACTATTACAGGGAAGCCCCAGCATTTT.

This chain joins TRBV12-3 or TRBV12-4 and TRBJ1-2; TRBD1 might be the D (5 bases). The CDR3 length is 15 residues. V lost 3 bases, J lost 7 bases, and 18 bases lay in between. The DNA of the CDR3 is TGTGCCAGCAGTTTGTCGGGACTTTTACTCCGTGGCTACACCTTC. As protein: CASSLSGLLLRGYTF.